These T cell receptor beta chains were read from a single sample in a study of T cell repertoires in cytomegalovirus infection. TCRdb ran MiXCR on the reads and lists one entry per CDR3 protein. The sample has almost 300,000 distinct CDR3 sequences; around 9.1% are singletons. The sample was PBMCs. Every receptor here comes from a human donor in good health (CMV status not recorded). Some clones in this sample may be carry-over from other donors' samples. CDR3s include the opening cysteine and the closing phenylalanine or tryptophan. D genes are given only for firm matches. Size values are once, few and many counts, or a class for expanded clones, and some rows have none.

clone_size: many; d_call: .; j_call: TRBJ1-1; v_call: TRBV25-1; cdr3_aa: CASKGGGRRTEAFF; cdr3_nt: TGTGCCAGCAAGGGCGGGGGGCGAAGGACTGAAGCTTTCTTT
clone_size: many; d_call: .; j_call: TRBJ2-1; v_call: TRBV7-2; cdr3_aa: CASARQSSSYNEQFF; cdr3_nt: TGTGCCAGCGCCAGACAGTCTAGCTCCTACAATGAGCAGTTCTTC
clone_size: many; d_call: .; j_call: TRBJ2-3; v_call: TRBV24-1; cdr3_aa: CATSDSFTDTQYF; cdr3_nt: TGTGCCACCAGTGATTCCTTCACAGATACGCAGTATTTT
clone_size: many; d_call: .; j_call: TRBJ1-1; v_call: TRBV7-8; cdr3_aa: CASSLSGSQEAFF; cdr3_nt: TGTGCCAGCAGCTTATCGGGTAGCCAGGAAGCTTTCTTT
clone_size: .; d_call: TRBD1; j_call: TRBJ2-3; v_call: TRBV28; cdr3_aa: CASSLGTGRDTQYF; cdr3_nt: TGTGCCAGCAGTTTAGGGACAGGGAGAGATACGCAGTATTTT
clone_size: many; d_call: .; j_call: TRBJ1-1; v_call: TRBV28; cdr3_aa: CASSSGTMNTEAFF; cdr3_nt: TGTGCCAGCAGCTCTGGGACAATGAACACTGAAGCTTTCTTT
clone_size: .; d_call: TRBD2; j_call: TRBJ2-7; v_call: TRBV20-1; cdr3_aa: CSALSPASGGEQYF; cdr3_nt: TGCAGTGCTCTAAGCCCCGCTAGCGGGGGCGAGCAGTACTTC
clone_size: .; d_call: .; j_call: TRBJ1-2; v_call: TRBV2; cdr3_aa: CASSEAPRAGNYGYTF; cdr3_nt: TGTGCCAGCAGTGAAGCCCCCCGAGCGGGAAACTATGGCTACACCTTC
clone_size: many; d_call: .; j_call: TRBJ2-7; v_call: TRBV7-8; cdr3_aa: CASSLSGDYEQYF; cdr3_nt: TGTGCCAGCAGCCTAAGTGGAGATTACGAGCAGTACTTC
clone_size: many; d_call: .; j_call: TRBJ2-2; v_call: TRBV7-6; cdr3_aa: CASSLKLRQQTLTGELFF; cdr3_nt: TGTGCCAGCAGCTTAAAATTGAGACAGCAAACCCTCACCGGGGAGCTGTTTTTT
clone_size: many; d_call: .; j_call: TRBJ2-6; v_call: TRBV28; cdr3_aa: CASSLDQTGANVLTF; cdr3_nt: TGTGCCAGCAGTTTAGATCAAACTGGGGCCAACGTCCTGACTTTC
clone_size: few; d_call: .; j_call: TRBJ1-1; v_call: TRBV6-6; cdr3_aa: CASNRVGTTEAFF; cdr3_nt: TGTGCCAGCAACCGAGTGGGGACGACTGAAGCTTTCTTT
clone_size: few; d_call: TRBD1; j_call: TRBJ1-1; v_call: TRBV15; cdr3_aa: CATSRESTGGSAFF; cdr3_nt: TGTGCCACCAGCAGAGAGAGCACAGGGGGCTCAGCTTTCTTT
clone_size: many; d_call: .; j_call: TRBJ2-3; v_call: TRBV6-2/TRBV6-3; cdr3_aa: CASRGAGLGDTDTQYF; cdr3_nt: TGTGCCAGCAGAGGTGCGGGGTTGGGTGACACAGATACGCAGTATTTT
clone_size: many; d_call: .; j_call: TRBJ1-5; v_call: TRBV7-2; cdr3_aa: CASSKQDQPQHF; cdr3_nt: TGTGCCAGCAGCAAACAGGATCAGCCCCAGCATTTT
clone_size: .; d_call: .; j_call: TRBJ2-1; v_call: TRBV29-1; cdr3_aa: CSVRTQGNEQFF; cdr3_nt: TGCAGCGTTCGGACCCAAGGCAATGAGCAGTTCTTC
clone_size: .; d_call: .; j_call: TRBJ2-3; v_call: TRBV20-1; cdr3_aa: CSATLVEDTQYF; cdr3_nt: TGCAGTGCTACCCTGGTGGAAGATACGCAGTATTTT
clone_size: .; d_call: TRBD2; j_call: TRBJ2-7; v_call: TRBV7-9; cdr3_aa: CASRRGGGGGTTYEQYF; cdr3_nt: TGTGCCAGCAGGCGAGGGGGTGGCGGGGGGACAACCTACGAGCAGTACTTC
clone_size: many; d_call: .; j_call: TRBJ1-6; v_call: TRBV2; cdr3_aa: CASRGLGSGSPLHF; cdr3_nt: TGTGCCAGCAGAGGGTTGGGGTCGGGGTCACCCCTCCACTTT
clone_size: many; d_call: .; j_call: TRBJ2-4; v_call: TRBV6-5; cdr3_aa: CASGSGDKNIQYF; cdr3_nt: TGTGCCAGCGGGTCAGGGGACAAAAACATTCAGTACTTC
clone_size: .; d_call: TRBD1; j_call: TRBJ1-1; v_call: TRBV6-6; cdr3_aa: CASSPGQGRPLNTEAFF; cdr3_nt: TGTGCCAGCAGCCCAGGACAGGGCCGGCCATTGAACACTGAAGCTTTCTTT
clone_size: many; d_call: TRBD1; j_call: TRBJ1-6; v_call: TRBV20-1; cdr3_aa: CSALDRGRINSPLHF; cdr3_nt: TGCAGTGCACTAGACAGGGGGCGGATTAATTCACCCCTCCACTTT
clone_size: many; d_call: .; j_call: TRBJ2-1; v_call: TRBV2; cdr3_aa: CASSVDVYNEQFF; cdr3_nt: TGTGCCAGCAGTGTTGATGTGTACAATGAGCAGTTCTTC
clone_size: .; d_call: TRBD1; j_call: TRBJ2-3; v_call: TRBV19; cdr3_aa: CASSDGQGVGTDTQYF; cdr3_nt: TGTGCCAGTAGTGACGGACAGGGCGTGGGCACAGATACGCAGTATTTT
clone_size: many; d_call: .; j_call: TRBJ2-4; v_call: TRBV7-2; cdr3_aa: CASSLQVAKNIQYF; cdr3_nt: TGTGCCAGCAGCTTACAAGTAGCCAAAAACATTCAGTACTTC
clone_size: many; d_call: TRBD2; j_call: TRBJ2-1; v_call: TRBV28; cdr3_aa: CASLSGGTYNEQFF; cdr3_nt: TGTGCCAGCCTTAGCGGGGGAACCTACAATGAGCAGTTCTTC
clone_size: many; d_call: .; j_call: TRBJ2-1; v_call: TRBV10-3; cdr3_aa: CAISETGTEGFF; cdr3_nt: TGTGCCATCAGTGAAACCGGGACTGAGGGGTTCTTC
clone_size: .; d_call: TRBD2; j_call: TRBJ2-7; v_call: TRBV20-1; cdr3_aa: CSARDRTSGVRNEQYF; cdr3_nt: TGCAGTGCTAGAGATCGGACTAGCGGGGTGAGGAACGAGCAGTACTTC
clone_size: .; d_call: TRBD1; j_call: TRBJ2-3; v_call: TRBV5-1; cdr3_aa: CASSSALGGQGTDTQYF; cdr3_nt: TGCGCCAGCAGCTCGGCCCTAGGAGGACAGGGAACAGATACGCAGTATTTT
clone_size: many; d_call: .; j_call: TRBJ2-7; v_call: TRBV20-1; cdr3_aa: CSARSSSGTFSYEQYF; cdr3_nt: TGCAGTGCTAGGTCATCGTCCGGGACATTTTCCTACGAGCAGTACTTC
clone_size: many; d_call: .; j_call: TRBJ1-5; v_call: TRBV5-1; cdr3_aa: CASSLEPGQPQHF; cdr3_nt: TGCGCCAGCAGCTTGGAACCAGGTCAGCCCCAGCATTTT
clone_size: .; d_call: .; j_call: TRBJ2-3; v_call: TRBV11-2; cdr3_aa: CASSLGRGGGGTDTQYF; cdr3_nt: TGTGCCAGCAGCTTAGGCCGAGGAGGGGGTGGCACAGATACGCAGTATTTT
clone_size: few; d_call: .; j_call: TRBJ2-5; v_call: TRBV28; cdr3_aa: CASGSETQYF; cdr3_nt: TGTGCCAGCGGGTCGGAGACCCAGTACTTC
clone_size: few; d_call: .; j_call: TRBJ2-1; v_call: TRBV12-3/TRBV12-4; cdr3_aa: CASQGYNEQFF; cdr3_nt: TGTGCCAGTCAGGGGTACAATGAGCAGTTCTTC
clone_size: .; d_call: TRBD1; j_call: TRBJ2-6; v_call: TRBV10-3; cdr3_aa: CAISGGPGTGSHGANVLTF; cdr3_nt: TGTGCCATCAGTGGGGGCCCCGGGACAGGGTCCCACGGGGCCAACGTCCTGACTTTC